A single sample is the source of the 3 T cell receptor beta chains below, sequenced in a study of blood T cells in healthy people across ages. A sample-barcoded 5' primer and a J-beta primer mix were used in a second PCR of roughly 7 to 11 cycles. TCRdb passed the 5' RACE reads through MiXCR, listing each CDR3 protein once. The sample holds 780,000 or so distinct CDR3 sequences; more than 55% are singletons and the top ten take 20% to 30%. Material for sequencing was blood. Receptors were obtained from a man aged 40-49 years in good health.

V usage is TRBV28 and J usage is TRBJ2-5, with 9 bases matching TRBD2. CDR3 length: 14 amino acids. CDR1 MDHEN and CDR2 SYDVKM come from the germline V gene. V was pared by 6 bases and J by 3 bases, with 5 bases of the junction left unmatched. The CDR3 protein is CASRRGGAEETQYF. The CDR3 DNA reads TGTGCCAGCAGACGCGGGGGGGCAGAAGAGACCCAGTACTTC.

The V and J genes are TRBV20-1 and TRBJ2-7; D ambiguous. CDR1 and CDR2 from the germline V gene are DFQATT and SNEGSKA (reference sequence). This CDR3 is 9 amino acids long. V lost 4 bases and J lost 6, with 4 bases in between. For the CDR3, the DNA is TGCAGTGCTAATCTCGAGCAGTACTTC. Amino acid sequence: CSANLEQYF.

The gene calls are TRBV7-3 and TRBJ2-1; possibly TRBD2 for D (6 bases). The germline gives CDR1 SGHTA, CDR2 FQGTGA. Trimming cost V 3 bases and J 4 bases, with 13 bases left between them. This CDR3 comprises 15 residues. For the CDR3, the DNA is TGTGCCAGCAGCTTGGGGCGGGGCGAGTACAATGAGCAGTTCTTC. It codes for CASSLGRGEYNEQFF.